These 3 T cell receptor beta chains share one sample of origin, sequenced in a study of cytomegalovirus exposure and HLA in healthy donors. The study ran its PCR with 60 Vbeta and 13 Jbeta primers. Using immunoSEQ multiplex PCR, the repertoire was profiled, and TCRdb retains in-frame clones only, with some absent. This sample's table reports 100,000 to 150,000 clones. Sequenced: PBMCs. These receptor sequences come from a man younger than 35 in good health and CMV-seronegative.

The chain combines TRBV18 with TRBJ2-7, with TRBD1 matching 10 bases. Germline trimming cut 4 bases from V and 4 bases from J; bases unmatched to any gene: 16. There are 18 residues in the CDR3. CDR1 is KGHSH and CDR2 is LQKENI in the germline V gene. The CDR3 here is CASSRLTHSGQGGYEQYF. The CDR3 nucleotides read TGTGCCAGCTCACGACTCACTCATTCCGGACAGGGGGGGTACGAGCAGTACTTC.

CDR3 sequence (DNA): TGTGCTAGTGGTTTGCCCCTTTTCGGGGGGCCTGGAAACACCATATATTTT. Encoded protein: CASGLPLFGGPGNTIYF. V is TRBV12-5 and J is TRBJ1-3; D may be TRBD1 (6 bases). V was shortened by 2 bases and J by 2 bases, with 16 bases between the two germline ends. CDR3 length: 17 residues. The germline V gene has CDR1 LGHNT and CDR2 FRNRAP. Drawing the rest from reference TRBV12-5 and TRBJ1-3, the complete variable domain is DARVTQTPRHKVTEMGQEVTMRCQPILGHNTVFWYRQTMMQGLELLAYFRNRAPLDDSGMPKDRFSAEMPDATLATLKIQPSEPRDSAVYFCASGLPLFGGPGNTIYFGEGSWLTVV.

V is TRBV27 and J is TRBJ1-5; no reliable D call. CDR1 and CDR2 from the germline V gene are MNHEY and SMNVEV (reference sequence). The CDR3 spans 14 residues. V lost 2 bases, J lost 2 bases, and 7 bases lay in between. The CDR3 DNA reads TGTGCCAGCAGTTTAATTGGGCGCAATCAGCCCCAGCATTTT. Its protein is CASSLIGRNQPQHF.